Following are 22 T cell receptor beta chains from one sample sequenced in a study of beta chain features in type 1 diabetes. General study results and limits: Shortening that was moderate but significant affected the TCRB CDR3s of Type 1 diabetes patients in all four CD4+ subsets.

Antigen specificity for these receptors is unknown. Expressed TCRB transcripts were sequenced after all isolated RNA was converted to cDNA. Profiled with immunoSEQ multiplex PCR; TCRdb holds only in-frame clones, not every one. The sample carries more than 300,000 clones, about a tenth recorded once. The sequencing input was central memory CD4+ T cells from blood. These receptors came from a man aged 30-40 years with type 1 diabetes.

This clone appeared many times. The V call is TRBV10-3, the J call TRBJ2-3; TRBD2 might be the D (6 bases). The CDR3 totals 15 residues. CDR1 ENHRY and CDR2 SYGVKD come from the germline V gene. V was clipped by 10 bases and J by 6 bases, with 23 bases between them. The CDR3 DNA follows: TGTGCCACCGCCGAGGCGCGGGGAGCGGCGGATACGCAGTATTTT. This translates into CATAEARGAADTQYF.

V usage is TRBV5-1 and J usage is TRBJ2-4; 7 bases are shared with TRBD2. The V gene's germline CDR1 is SGHRS and CDR2 YFSETQ. The CDR3 has 16 residues. With V trimmed by 0 bases and J by 7 bases, 10 bases remained unmatched. CDR3 coding DNA: TGCGCCAGCAGCTTGGGGCCTGGGGAGGGCGCGAACATTCAGTACTTC. Amino acid sequence: CASSLGPGEGANIQYF. Together with reference TRBV5-1 and TRBJ2-4, the CDR3 gives the full variable domain: KAGVTQTPRYLIKTRGQQVTLSCSPISGHRSVSWYQQTPGQGLQFLFEYFSETQRNKGNFPGRFSGRQFSNSRSEMNVSTLELGDSALYLCASSLGPGEGANIQYFGAGTRLSVL.

This clone was observed a few times. The rearrangement uses TRBV19 and TRBJ1-2, with D possibly matching TRBD1 (5 bases). The CDR3 sequence is 14 residues long. Germline CDR1 LNHDA, CDR2 SQIVND (reference sequence). The ends were cut back, 8 bases at V and 8 bases at J, with 21 bases in the middle. CDR3 nucleotide sequence: TGTGCCAGTTCGAGTACGGGGCTGGTATTGGGCTACACCTTC. Encoded protein: CASSSTGLVLGYTF.

This clone was detected only a few times. The V call is TRBV6-6, the J call TRBJ1-5; 8 positions agree with TRBD1. The V segment lost 6 bases and the J segment 6 bases; nucleotides outside the gene matches: 13. Germline CDR1 and CDR2: MNHNY and SVGAGI (reference sequence). The CDR3 contains 16 residues. The CDR3 loop reads CASRATGALQGQPQHF. The CDR3 DNA reads TGTGCCAGCAGAGCGACAGGGGCCCTCCAGGGTCAGCCCCAGCATTTT.

A few counts support this clone. The chain links TRBV5-1 to TRBJ1-3; D remains unclear. The CDR3 is 15 amino acids. Trimming pared 4 bases from V and 0 bases from J, leaving 11 bases between. Germline loops: CDR1 SGHRS, CDR2 YFSETQ. Written as DNA, the CDR3 is TGCGCCAGCAGCCGCACCGGGAGCTCTGGAAACACCATATATTTT. Its protein product is CASSRTGSSGNTIYF.

This clone has just a few counts. V usage is TRBV28 and J usage is TRBJ2-1; no firm D call. The CDR3 runs to 11 residues. CDR1 and CDR2 from the germline V gene are MDHEN and SYDVKM. V was clipped by 8 bases and J by 5 bases, with 7 bases between them. The CDR3 is CASLRNNEQFF. CDR3 bases: TGTGCCAGCCTGAGAAACAATGAGCAGTTCTTC.

The V call is TRBV30, the J call TRBJ1-1; tentative D call: TRBD1 (5 bases). This CDR3 contains 13 residues. Germline V CDR1 and CDR2: GTSNPN, SVGIG (reference sequence). Trimming took off 1 base at V and 8 bases at J, with 14 bases between the two ends. The CDR3 here is CAWSASWGLEAFF. The DNA of the CDR3 is TGTGCCTGGAGTGCGTCCTGGGGACTCGAAGCTTTCTTT.

This clone was counted ten times or more. V usage is TRBV27 and J usage is TRBJ1-2; TRBD1 is a possible D gene (5 bases). This CDR3 spans 15 amino acids. The V end was cut by 2 bases, the J end by 7 bases, with 17 bases between. Germline lookup yields CDR1 MNHEY and CDR2 SMNVEV (reference sequence). The CDR3 coding sequence is TGTGCCAGCAGTTTAACCACGGGACTAGAACGTGGCTACACCTTC. This codes for CASSLTTGLERGYTF.

This clone was found a few times. J is TRBJ1-5 and V is TRBV28, with 7 positions matching TRBD1. Germline CDR1 is MDHEN and CDR2 is SYDVKM. The CDR3 loop spans 13 amino acids. Unmatched junction bases numbered 5, after V lost 7 bases and J lost 5 bases. Written as DNA, the CDR3 is TGTGCCAGCACCACCCAGGGGGATCAGCCCCAGCATTTT. Translated, it gives CASTTQGDQPQHF.

The chain employs TRBV4-3 and TRBJ2-2; the match to TRBD1 covers 7 bases. The germline V gene has CDR1 LGHNA and CDR2 YSLEER. The CDR3 consists of 18 residues. The V segment lost 1 base and the J segment 6 bases; nucleotides outside the gene matches: 14. Here the CDR3 DNA reads TGCGCCAGCAGCCAAGCTGTACAGGGGAGAACTGACGCCGGGGAGCTGTTTTTT. Its translation is CASSQAVQGRTDAGELFF.

In its sample, this clone was seen a few times. V usage is TRBV20-1 and J usage is TRBJ1-1; D not certain. Germline V gives CDR1 DFQATT, CDR2 SNEGSKA (reference sequence). This CDR3 is 11 amino acids long. The V end was cut by 3 bases, the J end by 6 bases, with 8 bases between. The DNA of the CDR3 is TGCAGTGCTAGTCAGGAGGCTGAAGCTTTCTTT. As protein: CSASQEAEAFF.

Regarding this clone: Other DNA variants within this sample encode the same CDR3. This chain uses TRBV6-6 with TRBJ2-3, with 8 bases aligning to TRBD1. V gave up 0 bases and J gave up 1 base; unmatched junction bases: 0. CDR3 length: 15 amino acids. Germline V CDR1 and CDR2: MNHNY, SVGAGI (reference sequence). CDR3 residues: CASSYSGQGTDTQYF. The CDR3 bases are TGTGCCAGCAGTTACTCGGGACAGGGCACAGATACGCAGTATTTT.

This sequence joins TRBV6-5 and TRBJ1-5; unclear D gene. Trimming took 7 bases from V and 9 from J, leaving 10 bases between them. There are 11 residues in the CDR3. Per germline, CDR1 MNHEY and CDR2 SVGAGI. The CDR3 sequence is CASTATSPQHF. CDR3 in DNA: TGTGCCAGCACCGCAACTTCGCCCCAGCATTTT.

The rearrangement joins TRBV7-8 to TRBJ2-7; TRBD1 matches 10 bases. The V and J ends lost 0 bases and 6 bases, in that order; junction bases with no gene match: 2. The CDR3 is 14 amino acids. Germline values: CDR1 SGHVS, CDR2 FQNEAQ. CDR3 protein: CASSLAGTGVEQYF. CDR3 nucleotide sequence: TGTGCCAGCAGCTTAGCGGGGACAGGGGTCGAGCAGTACTTC.

The chain couples TRBV10-2 to TRBJ2-7, with D unclear. CDR1 WSHSY and CDR2 SAAADI come from the germline V gene. CDR3 length equals 12 residues. The V gene lost 4 bases and the J gene lost 0 bases, with 4 bases spanning the gap. CDR3 protein: CASSGSSYEQYF. Here the CDR3 DNA reads TGCGCCAGCAGTGGGAGCTCCTACGAGCAGTACTTC.

Worth noting for this clone: A much larger clone differs by one base, so this may be a read error. The sample carries other DNA sequences with the same CDR3. This sequence joins TRBV4-3 and TRBJ1-6; D is perhaps TRBD1 (5 bases). The CDR3 extends over 14 amino acids. Looked up from germline, CDR1 is LGHNA and CDR2 is YSLEER. V lost 2 bases, J lost 5 bases, and 7 bases lay in between. The CDR3 spells CASSQWGNNSPLHF. CDR3 in DNA: TGCGCCAGCAGCCAATGGGGGAATAATTCACCCCTCCACTTT.

This clone occurred a few times. This chain connects TRBV29-1 to TRBJ2-7, with 9 nucleotides matching TRBD1. Trimming at V came to 3 bases and at J to 4 bases, leaving 1 base not matched to a gene. The germline gives CDR1 SQVTM, CDR2 ANQGSEA. This CDR3 has 12 amino acids. CDR3 coding DNA: TGCAGCGTTGAGACAGGGGGGTACGAGCAGTACTTC. The encoded protein is CSVETGGYEQYF.

This clone was counted only a few times. CDR3: CASSYWGTEETQYF. The CDR3 nucleotides read TGTGCCAGCAGTTACTGGGGGACAGAAGAGACCCAGTACTTC. The chain has TRBV6-5 and TRBJ2-5; 7 nucleotides align to TRBD1. V gave up 1 base and J gave up 3 bases; unmatched junction bases: 2. This CDR3 is 14 amino acids long. Per the germline V gene, CDR1 is MNHEY and CDR2 is SVGAGI.

This clone has a count of ten or more. The chain joins TRBV18 to TRBJ2-2; 10 bases are a match to TRBD1. Germline CDR1 KGHSH, CDR2 LQKENI. After removal of 5 bases from V and 5 bases from J, the junction contained 2 bases not matched to a gene. The CDR3 length is 14 residues. The CDR3 protein is CASSAGQGTGELFF. DNA for the CDR3: TGTGCCAGCTCAGCGGGACAGGGGACCGGGGAGCTGTTTTTT.

The chain recombines TRBV21-1 with TRBJ2-1. TRBV21-1 has pseudogene status. This CDR3 is 14 amino acids long. The CDR3, as DNA: TGTGCCAGCTGGCTCCAAGGGACCTGCAATGAGCAGTTCTTC. This translates into CASWLQGTCNEQFF.

This clone was picked up a small number of times. The chain recombines TRBV6-1 with TRBJ2-7, with 10 bases matching TRBD1. CDR1 MNHNS and CDR2 SASEGT come from the germline V gene. V lost 7 bases and J lost 2; bases outside the gene matches: 5. The CDR3 is made up of 14 amino acids. CDR3 nucleotide sequence: TGTGCCAGCACTCGGGACAGGGGAACCTACGAGCAGTACTTC. Protein: CASTRDRGTYEQYF.

The V and J genes are TRBV5-6 and TRBJ2-3; D might be TRBD1 (5 bases). Germline CDR1 and CDR2: SGHDT and YYEEEE. There are 13 residues in the CDR3. V was cut by 4 bases and J by 3 bases, with 9 bases left in between. The CDR3 DNA follows: TGTGCCAGCAGCCCCAGGGAAACAGATACGCAGTATTTT. It yields the protein CASSPRETDTQYF.